The 8 T cell receptor beta chains reported below all come from one sample, sequenced in a study of beta chain features in type 1 diabetes. Of the isolated RNA, all was reverse transcribed, and so the sequenced material was expressed TCRB transcripts. Data came from immunoSEQ multiplex PCR; TCRdb stores just in-frame clones and leaves some out. The profile shows hundreds of thousands of clones, 11% to 15% of them singletons. Sequencing input: naive CD4+ T cells from blood. The receptors derive from a woman aged 40 to 49 in good health.

This sequence joins TRBV5-1 and TRBJ1-1; D is possibly TRBD1 (6 bases). With 5 bases removed from V and 4 bases from J, the gap between germline ends came to 21 bases. The CDR3 spans 16 residues. Germline CDR1 is SGHRS and CDR2 is YFSETQ. CDR3 sequence (DNA): TGCGCCAGCAGGACGCTTACAGGGTTTTCGTCCACTGAAGCTTTCTTT. Amino acid sequence: CASRTLTGFSSTEAFF.

This clone has only a few counts. V gene TRBV29-1 combines with J gene TRBJ2-7, with a tentative D call TRBD1 (6 bases). This CDR3 is 13 amino acids long. Germline V CDR1 and CDR2: SQVTM, ANQGSEA. Trimming removed 3 bases from V and 3 bases from J, with 12 bases in between. In DNA form, the CDR3 reads TGCAGCGTTGATTTAGGACAGAGCTACGAGCAGTACTTC. The encoded protein is CSVDLGQSYEQYF.

The chain carries TRBV5-4 and TRBJ2-3; TRBD2 matches 10 bases. The CDR3 contains 14 residues. From germline, CDR1 is SGHNT and CDR2 YYREEE (reference sequence). The junction had 6 bases not matched to a gene; V was cut back by 5 bases and J by 6 bases. The CDR3 is CASRSLAGIDTQYF. DNA of the CDR3: TGTGCCAGCAGGTCACTAGCGGGGATTGATACGCAGTATTTT.

This clone has a handful of counts. This chain connects TRBV7-2 to TRBJ2-3; 11 bases fit TRBD2. Germline CDR1 is SGHTA and CDR2 is FQGNSA. J gave up 5 bases and V 1 base, and 5 bases lay outside the gene matches. This CDR3 comprises 16 residues. The CDR3 nucleotides are TGTGCCAGCAGCTTAGGGTGGGGGACTAGCGGAGATACGCAGTATTTT. It specifies CASSLGWGTSGDTQYF.

This clone was seen more than once but under ten times. This chain links TRBV13 with TRBJ2-1; 9 bases agree with TRBD2. Germline V lookup: CDR1 PRHDT, CDR2 FYEKMQ (reference sequence). Trimming cost V 3 bases and J 13 bases; bases outside gene matches: 7. This CDR3 is built from 13 residues. CDR3 nucleotides: TGTGCCAGCAGCTTTAGGCGGGGGGGCCATCAGTTCTTC. Its translation is CASSFRRGGHQFF.

This clone has just a few counts. This chain connects TRBV6-1 to TRBJ2-7, with TRBD2 matching over 9 bases. The V gene end was trimmed by 2 bases and the J gene end by 2 bases; junction bases not matched to a gene: 7. Germline CDR1 and CDR2: MNHNS and SASEGT. This CDR3 spans 16 amino acids. The CDR3 sequence is CASSENPAGGAYEQYF. CDR3 nucleotides: TGTGCCAGCAGTGAAAATCCGGCGGGGGGGGCCTACGAGCAGTACTTC.

The chain links TRBV9 to TRBJ1-1, with D maybe TRBD1 (5 bases). The CDR3 has 14 amino acids. Germline V gene sequence: CDR1 SGDLS, CDR2 YYNGEE. Trimming pared 4 bases from V and 4 bases from J, leaving 14 bases between. CDR3 nucleotides: TGTGCCAGCAGCCGGGGGGGGACGGGCACTGAAGCTTTCTTT. This encodes CASSRGGTGTEAFF. The whole variable domain, filled in from reference TRBV9 and TRBJ1-1, reads DSGVTQTPKHLITATGQRVTLRCSPRSGDLSVYWYQQSLDQGLQFLIQYYNGEERAKGNILERFSAQQFPDLHSELNLSSLELGDSALYFCASSRGGTGTEAFFGQGTRLTVV.

The chain recombines TRBV20-1 with TRBJ1-1; D might be TRBD1 (6 bases). Germline CDR1 and CDR2: DFQATT and SNEGSKA (reference sequence). There are 11 residues in the CDR3. Trimming pared 3 bases from V and 11 bases from J, leaving 13 bases between. CDR3 in amino acids: CSASTGQVAFF. The CDR3 DNA reads as TGCAGTGCTAGTACAGGGCAAGTGGCTTTCTTT.